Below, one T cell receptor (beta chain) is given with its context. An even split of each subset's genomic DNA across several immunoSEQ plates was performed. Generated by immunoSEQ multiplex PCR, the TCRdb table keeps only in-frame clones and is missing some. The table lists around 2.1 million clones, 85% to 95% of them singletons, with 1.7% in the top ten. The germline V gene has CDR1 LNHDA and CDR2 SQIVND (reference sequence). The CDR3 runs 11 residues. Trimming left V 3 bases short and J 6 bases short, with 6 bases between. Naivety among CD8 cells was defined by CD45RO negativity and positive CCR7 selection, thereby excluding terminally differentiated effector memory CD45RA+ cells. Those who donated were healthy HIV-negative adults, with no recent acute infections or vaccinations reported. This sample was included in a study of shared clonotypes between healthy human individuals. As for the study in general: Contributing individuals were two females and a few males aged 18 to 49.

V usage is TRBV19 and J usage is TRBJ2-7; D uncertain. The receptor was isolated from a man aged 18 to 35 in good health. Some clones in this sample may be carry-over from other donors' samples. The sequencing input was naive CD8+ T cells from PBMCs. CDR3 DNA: TGTGCCAGTAGTATTTCCAGCGAGCAGTACTTC. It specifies CASSISSEQYF.